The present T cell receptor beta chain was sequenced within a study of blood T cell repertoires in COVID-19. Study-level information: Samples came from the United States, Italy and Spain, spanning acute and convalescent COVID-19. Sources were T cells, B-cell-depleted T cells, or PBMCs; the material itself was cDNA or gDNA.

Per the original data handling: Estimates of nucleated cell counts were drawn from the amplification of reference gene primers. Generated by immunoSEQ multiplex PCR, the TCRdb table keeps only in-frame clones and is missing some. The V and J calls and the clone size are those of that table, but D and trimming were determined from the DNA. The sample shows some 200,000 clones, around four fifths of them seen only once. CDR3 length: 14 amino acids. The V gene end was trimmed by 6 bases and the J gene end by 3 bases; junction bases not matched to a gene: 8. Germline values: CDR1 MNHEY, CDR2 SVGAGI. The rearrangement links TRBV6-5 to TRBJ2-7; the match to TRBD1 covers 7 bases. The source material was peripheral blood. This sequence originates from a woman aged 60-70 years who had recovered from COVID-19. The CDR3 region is CASSLGGASYEQYF. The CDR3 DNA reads TGTGCCAGCAGCCTAGGGGGCGCGAGCTACGAGCAGTACTTC.